This T cell receptor beta chain was recorded in a study of T cell changes during pregnancy in multiple sclerosis. TCRdb's table, derived via immunoSEQ multiplex PCR, lists solely in-frame clones and lacks some. Of about 130,000 clones listed, 95% to 98% are singletons. Per germline, CDR1 GTSNPN and CDR2 SVGIG (reference sequence). CDR3 length equals 15 residues. V was cut by 3 bases and J by 7 bases, with 19 bases left in between. Sample: peripheral blood, taken after pregnancy. This rearrangement joins TRBV30 to TRBJ1-5, with D perhaps matching TRBD1 (6 bases). The clonotype was recovered from a female donor with multiple sclerosis, enrolled in a pregnancy study. The CDR3 sequence is CAWSRPGQFGQPQHF. Here the CDR3 DNA reads TGTGCCTGGAGCCGACCCGGACAGTTTGGACAGCCCCAGCATTTT.